This T cell receptor beta chain emerged from a study of graft-versus-host responses after intestinal transplantation (dated by TCRdb to the early 2020s). The study in broad terms: Multivisceral, liver-intestinal, or isolated intestinal transplants were received by the recipients. Every recipient was given anti-thymocyte globulin induction, then maintenance tacrolimus and steroids for approximately 3 years. After intestinal transplantation, graft-versus-host and host-versus-graft alloreactive T cell clones were followed in the graft, circulation and bone marrow using bulk TCR-beta CDR3 sequencing. To identify alloreactive clones, pre-transplant mixed lymphocyte reaction products were sequenced and then compared with unstimulated pre-transplant donor and recipient T cells. The cohort enrolled about two dozen intestinal transplant recipients, one of whom was a retransplant, and a few patients without pretransplant specimens were excluded. A peak of at least 4% donor T cells among recipient peripheral blood mononuclear cells was the definition used for donor T cell macrochimerism. Rather than going through the commercial service, samples from a few later patients were sequenced in-house on an Illumina MiSeq and processed with MiXCR. General findings and caveats noted by the study authors: In the allografts of patients with donor T cell macrochimerism, GvH to HvG T cell clonal ratios were high. GvH clones turned up in recipient bone marrow, with some appearing earlier in ileal mucosa or blood, a pattern consistent with an intestinal mucosal origin. Conclusions were limited by the relatively low number and heterogeneity of intestinal transplant patients. Peak levels of circulating GvH clones were associated with declines in HvG clones early after transplant.

Library creation used the immunoSEQ multiplex PCR assay. For most patients, genomic DNA was isolated using the Qiagen DNeasy Blood and Tissue Kit and was shipped frozen to Adaptive Biotechnologies for TCR sequencing. For most patients, genomic DNA was subjected to high-throughput TCR-beta CDR3 sequencing by Adaptive Biotechnologies. The paper's processing steps were these. TCR sequencing data for roughly 18 patients were retrieved from Adaptive's ImmunoSEQ software; a few other patients were processed with MiXCR and VDJtools. To correct CD4 versus CD8 sorting errors, any sequence found in both subsets at a frequency ratio below 5:1 was removed. Because the origin of CDR3 nucleotide sequences shared between donor and recipient could not be assigned, those sequences were removed. At least 2-fold expansion over unstimulated cells and a minimum CFSE-low frequency of 0.002% (template counts) or 0.001% (read counts) were required for clones to be classified as alloreactive. Clones detected in sequenced pre-transplant spleen, lymph node, or MLR CFSE-low populations of the donor or recipient were defined as mappable. The cumulative frequency of alloreactive clones was calculated as a percentage of all sequences, weighted by copy number. TCRdb retrieved this table from immuneACCESS and kept in-frame rearrangements only. Not all clones are present; in checked studies, unresolved V genes account for under half, and no reason is known for the remainder. The DNA gave D and trimming, while V, J and clone size come from that table. The sample table contains approximately 100,000 clones; only one count was recorded for more than 85% of them. 1% to 1.5% of the sample lies in the top ten.

Of note for this clone: Its antigen is currently not known. One base away there is no much larger clone; base qualities are not given. Other nucleotide sequences from this sample produce the same CDR3.

The time point label on this specimen signifies: cells obtained before transplantation from donor or recipient. CD3+CD4+ and CD3+CD8+ populations were FACS-sorted from unstimulated pre-transplant donor and recipient cells taken from spleen or lymph nodes. The CDR3 contains 13 residues, cysteine and phenylalanine counted. Kept here is only the CDR3 DNA, which spans 39 bases and is read in frame from base 1. Trimming accounts for 7 bases at V and 3 bases at J, while the number of junction bases matched to no gene is 5. From the germline V gene, CDR1 is SQVTM and CDR2 is ANQGSEA. The TCR comes from a human donor who received an intestinal transplant. The chain uses TRBV29-1 and TRBJ2-7; 11 bases in between match TRBD2. The sample in question was unstimulated CD8+ T cells sorted from spleen or lymph node cells, obtained before intestinal transplant. The nucleotides are TGCAGCGCACTTCTAGCGGGGGGCTACGAGCAGTACTTC. This sequence encodes CSALLAGGYEQYF.